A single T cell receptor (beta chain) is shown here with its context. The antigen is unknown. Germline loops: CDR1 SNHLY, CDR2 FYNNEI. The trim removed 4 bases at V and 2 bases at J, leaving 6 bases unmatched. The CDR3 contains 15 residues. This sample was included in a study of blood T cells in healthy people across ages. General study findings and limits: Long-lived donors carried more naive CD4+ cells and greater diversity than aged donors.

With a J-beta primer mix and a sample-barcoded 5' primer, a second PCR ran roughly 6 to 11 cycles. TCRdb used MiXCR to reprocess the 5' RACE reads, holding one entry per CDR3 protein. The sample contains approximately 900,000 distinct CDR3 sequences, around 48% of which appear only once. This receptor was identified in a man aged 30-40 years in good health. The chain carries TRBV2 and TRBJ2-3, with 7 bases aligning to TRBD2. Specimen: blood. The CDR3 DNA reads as TGTGCCAGCAGTGGTGGGGGGACTAACACAGATACGCAGTATTTT. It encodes CASSGGGTNTDTQYF. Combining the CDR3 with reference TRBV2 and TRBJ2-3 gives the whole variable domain EPEVTQTPSHQVTQMGQEVILRCVPISNHLYFYWYRQILGQKVEFLVSFYNNEISEKSEIFDDQFSVERPDGSNFTLKIRSTKLEDSAMYFCASSGGGTNTDTQYFGPGTRLTVL.